Each of the 8 T cell receptor beta chains below was sequenced from the same sample in a study of identical twins. MiXCR, run by TCRdb on the 5' RACE reads, gives a single entry per CDR3 protein. The table includes approximately 470,000 distinct CDR3 sequences, 12% to 15% detected once. These same records also appear under a second study, on yellow fever vaccine responses in identical twins.

Sequencing was performed on CD4+ T cells sorted from blood. The receptors derive from a woman aged 18 to 35 in good health.

This clonotype has ten or more counts. The V gene is TRBV7-2, the J gene TRBJ2-2; D gene ambiguous. V lost 1 base, J lost 3 bases, and 6 bases lay in between. The CDR3 is made up of 14 amino acids. The germline V gene has CDR1 SGHTA and CDR2 FQGNSA. DNA for the CDR3: TGTGCCAGCAGCTTAGGACTCTACACCGGGGAGCTGTTTTTT. Amino acid sequence: CASSLGLYTGELFF.

This clonotype came up a few times. The V and J genes are TRBV7-9 and TRBJ1-4; possible D gene TRBD1, 6 bases. V was trimmed by 5 bases and J by 9 bases, leaving 13 bases between them. This CDR3 has 13 residues. Germline values: CDR1 SEHNR, CDR2 FQNEAQ (reference sequence). The CDR3 protein is CASSLQGDKKLFF. The CDR3 nucleotides are TGTGCCAGCAGCCTACAAGGGGACAAAAAACTGTTTTTT.

The chain has TRBV6-1 and TRBJ2-3, with 12 positions matching TRBD2. The CDR3 totals 15 residues. CDR1 is MNHNS and CDR2 is SASEGT in the germline V gene. Trimming at V came to 6 bases and at J to 7 bases, leaving 8 bases not matched to a gene. In DNA, the CDR3 is TGTGCCAGCAGCAAGCTAGCGGGGGGGCCAAATACGCAGTATTTT. It encodes CASSKLAGGPNTQYF.

Comments on this clonotype: Germline is not matched at one junction end, which may reflect a read error. The chain recombines TRBV7-9 with TRBJ2-5; D could derive from TRBD1 or TRBD2 (5 bases each). Germline V lookup: CDR1 SEHNR, CDR2 FQNEAQ (reference sequence). The CDR3 is 15 residues long. CDR3 DNA: TGTGCCAGCAGCCAGACAGAGGGGTCTCAGGGAGTCGGTGGCTTC. Encoded protein: CASSQTEGSQGVGGF.

The DNA of the CDR3 is TGTGCCAGCAGTTTCAGAGGGCGGAACGAGCAGTACTTC. It encodes CASSFRGRNEQYF. J is TRBJ2-7 and V is TRBV28; possible D gene TRBD2, 5 bases. The CDR3 totals 13 residues. With 3 bases removed from V and 5 bases from J, the gap between germline ends came to 11 bases. Germline V gives CDR1 MDHEN, CDR2 SYDVKM. Full variable domain (remainder filled in from reference TRBV28 and TRBJ2-7): DVKVTQSSRYLVKRTGEKVFLECVQDMDHENMFWYRQDPGLGLRLIYFSYDVKMKEKGDIPEGYSVSREKKERFSLILESASTNQTSMYLCASSFRGRNEQYFGPGTRLTVT.

This chain links TRBV13 with TRBJ2-5; TRBD2 aligns across 9 bases. Looked up from germline, CDR1 is PRHDT and CDR2 is FYEKMQ (reference sequence). Trimming took 5 bases from V and 1 from J; bases not matched to a gene: 8. This CDR3 is 16 amino acids long. CDR3 DNA sequence: TGTGCCAGCAGCCCCCGAAGTAGCGGGGGCCAAGAGACCCAGTACTTC. Its translation is CASSPRSSGGQETQYF.

A word on this clonotype: A much larger clone differs by one base, so this may be a read error. The V and J genes are TRBV5-3 and TRBJ2-5; D is uncertain. TRBV5-3 counts as an open reading frame of uncertain function. This CDR3 region has 15 residues. The V end was cut by 8 bases, the J end by 4 bases, with 21 bases between. The CDR3 nucleotides are TGTGCCAGCGGCCCCGATGTCCGGGCAGGAGAGACCCAGTACTTC. It specifies CASGPDVRAGETQYF.

J is TRBJ1-1 and V is TRBV27, with D unclear. Trimming pared 8 bases from V and 3 bases from J, leaving 13 bases between. CDR1 and CDR2 (germline): MNHEY, SMNVEV (reference sequence). The CDR3 runs to 13 residues. The DNA of the CDR3 is TGTGCCAGCCAACCCCCAGGCTACACTGAAGCTTTCTTT. This encodes CASQPPGYTEAFF.